The 30 T cell receptor beta chains reported below all come from one sample, sequenced in a study of cytomegalovirus exposure and HLA in healthy donors. Method: immunoSEQ multiplex PCR; TCRdb's copy keeps in-frame clones and lacks some. The sample yields tens of thousands of clones, 85% to 90% seen once. The sample taken for sequencing was PBMCs. The receptors come from a woman aged 18 to 35 in good health and CMV-seropositive.

This clone was observed a single time. The chain links TRBV7-6 to TRBJ2-5; possibly TRBD1 for D (7 bases). CDR1 is SGHVS and CDR2 is FNYEAQ in the germline V gene. V dropped 5 bases and J dropped 4 bases, with 20 bases sitting between them. The CDR3 covers 16 residues. The CDR3 loop is CASSPGLYQGGETQYF. Here the CDR3 DNA reads TGTGCCAGCAGCCCTGGTTTGTACCAGGGGGGAGAGACCCAGTACTTC.

This clone showed up just once. The chain is built from TRBV19 and TRBJ1-5; D is possibly TRBD1 (6 bases). The CDR3 is 14 residues long. Germline V gives CDR1 LNHDA, CDR2 SQIVND (reference sequence). V was pared by 3 bases and J by 6 bases, with 12 bases between. The CDR3 sequence: CASSITGFGQPQHF. The CDR3 nucleotides are TGTGCCAGTAGTATCACAGGGTTTGGTCAGCCCCAGCATTTT. The entire variable domain, with the rest obtained from reference TRBV19 and TRBJ1-5, is as follows: DGGITQSPKYLFRKEGQNVTLSCEQNLNHDAMYWYRQDPGQGLRLIYYSQIVNDFQKGDIAEGYSVSREKKESFPLTVTSAQKNPTAFYLCASSITGFGQPQHFGDGTRLSIL.

This clone came up a few times. V usage is TRBV7-9 and J usage is TRBJ1-1; 11 nucleotides align to TRBD1. Germline V gene data show CDR1 as SEHNR and CDR2 as FQNEAQ (reference sequence). V trimming: 5 bases; J trimming: 4 bases; junction bases outside the gene matches: 6. This CDR3 is built from 15 residues. The CDR3 region has the DNA TGTGCCAGCAGCAAATCCGGGACAGGGGGCACTGAAGCTTTCTTT. It yields the protein CASSKSGTGGTEAFF.

This chain uses TRBV30 with TRBJ2-5; TRBD2 matches 13 bases. V lost 2 bases, J lost 0 bases, and 6 bases stayed unmatched. The CDR3 covers 17 residues. CDR1 is GTSNPN and CDR2 is SVGIG in the germline V gene (reference sequence). The CDR3 coding sequence is TGTGCCTGGAGTCTGGGACTAGCGGGGCTAAACCAAGAGACCCAGTACTTC. The encoded protein is CAWSLGLAGLNQETQYF.

The rearrangement uses TRBV5-1 and TRBJ1-4; D call uncertain. The CDR3 loop spans 16 amino acids. The ends were cut back, 2 bases at V and 6 bases at J, with 17 bases in the middle. Germline V gene sequence: CDR1 SGHRS, CDR2 YFSETQ. CDR3 sequence reads: CASSFREARPDEKLFF. CDR3 nucleotide sequence: TGCGCCAGCAGCTTTAGGGAGGCGCGTCCCGATGAAAAACTGTTTTTT.

This chain links TRBV7-2 with TRBJ2-7; perhaps TRBD1 as D (6 bases). The germline CDR1 and CDR2 sequences are SGHTA and FQGNSA. The germline V and J ends were trimmed by 3 bases and 0 bases, with 9 bases remaining between them. This CDR3 is 14 amino acids long. This CDR3 reads CASSLTGYSYEQYF. The CDR3 nucleotides read TGTGCCAGCAGCTTGACAGGATACTCCTACGAGCAGTACTTC.

The V call is TRBV6-5, the J call TRBJ2-5; D is perhaps TRBD1 (6 bases). The length of the CDR3 is 13 residues. V lost 4 bases to trimming and J lost 3 bases, with 9 bases between them. CDR1 and CDR2 from the germline V gene are MNHEY and SVGAGI. The CDR3 loop is CASSSPGEETQYF. The CDR3 DNA reads as TGTGCCAGCAGTTCACCAGGGGAAGAGACCCAGTACTTC.

The V and J genes are TRBV9 and TRBJ2-1, with 11 bases lining up with TRBD2. The CDR3 sequence is 16 residues long. Trimming took 4 bases from V and 3 from J; bases not matched to a gene: 6. CDR1 and CDR2 from the germline V gene are SGDLS and YYNGEE. The CDR3 spells CASSTSGLAGYNEQFF. The CDR3, as DNA: TGTGCCAGCAGCACCTCTGGACTAGCGGGCTACAATGAGCAGTTCTTC.

The chain joins TRBV6-6 to TRBJ1-5; 7 nucleotides align to TRBD1. The CDR3 contains 15 residues. Germline trimming cut 4 bases from V and 2 bases from J; bases unmatched to any gene: 5. Germline V gene lookup returns CDR1 MNHNY and CDR2 SVGAGI (reference sequence). CDR3 in amino acids: CASSFYRGGNQPQHF. In nucleotides, the CDR3 is TGTGCCAGCAGTTTTTACAGGGGAGGCAATCAGCCCCAGCATTTT.

The V gene is TRBV4-2, the J gene TRBJ2-7; TRBD1 is a possible D gene (6 bases). Germline V gene lookup returns CDR1 LGHNA and CDR2 YNFKEQ. V was trimmed by 1 base and J by 0 bases, leaving 10 bases between them. The CDR3 sequence is 15 residues long. CDR3 sequence (DNA): TGTGCCAGCAGCCAAGTTGCAGGGGTCTCCTACGAGCAGTACTTC. This sequence encodes CASSQVAGVSYEQYF.

V is TRBV10-3 and J is TRBJ1-1; 9 positions agree with TRBD1. Per the germline V gene, CDR1 is ENHRY and CDR2 is SYGVKD. CDR3 length equals 15 residues. V was pared by 4 bases and J by 7 bases, with 10 bases of the junction left unmatched. The CDR3 loop is CAISGPGQGSVEAFF. The CDR3 bases are TGTGCCATCAGTGGTCCGGGACAGGGAAGTGTTGAAGCTTTCTTT.

V usage is TRBV5-4 and J usage is TRBJ2-7; no definite D call. Germline values: CDR1 SGHNT, CDR2 YYREEE (reference sequence). The V and J ends lost 4 bases and 7 bases respectively, with 12 bases between them. CDR3 length: 12 amino acids. Here the CDR3 reads CASSLMVGEQYF. The CDR3 DNA follows: TGTGCCAGCAGCCTCATGGTCGGTGAGCAGTACTTC.

DNA for the CDR3: TGTGCCAGCACTTATGGAGGGCCGAACACTGAAGCTTTCTTT. Its translation is CASTYGGPNTEAFF. This rearrangement joins TRBV28 to TRBJ1-1; D not certain. The CDR3 consists of 14 residues. Between the trimmed V and J ends, which lost 7 bases and 1 base, there was a span of 13 bases. Germline-derived CDR1 and CDR2 are MDHEN and SYDVKM. Supplemented by reference TRBV28 and TRBJ1-1, the full variable domain reads DVKVTQSSRYLVKRTGEKVFLECVQDMDHENMFWYRQDPGLGLRLIYFSYDVKMKEKGDIPEGYSVSREKKERFSLILESASTNQTSMYLCASTYGGPNTEAFFGQGTRLTVV.

V gene TRBV30 combines with J gene TRBJ2-4; a possible D gene is TRBD1 (5 bases). With 3 bases removed from V and 10 bases from J, the gap between germline ends came to 16 bases. This CDR3 is 13 amino acids long. CDR1 and CDR2 (germline): GTSNPN, SVGIG (reference sequence). Here the CDR3 DNA reads TGTGCCTGGAGCGGAAGATCCTCAGGGATTCAGTACTTC. Residues: CAWSGRSSGIQYF. Together with reference TRBV30 and TRBJ2-4, the CDR3 gives the full variable domain: SQTIHQWPATLVQPVGSPLSLECTVEGTSNPNLYWYRQAAGRGLQLLFYSVGIGQISSEVPQNLSASRPQDRQFILSSKKLLLSDSGFYLCAWSGRSSGIQYFGAGTRLSVL.

This chain uses TRBV2 with TRBJ1-6, with TRBD1 matching 9 bases. V shed 5 bases and J 7 bases; nucleotides not matched to a gene: 9. Per the germline V gene, CDR1 is SNHLY and CDR2 is FYNNEI. The CDR3 runs 16 residues. The CDR3 DNA follows: TGTGCCAGCAGTTTTACGGGACAGGGATACAATTCACCCCTCCACTTT. This encodes CASSFTGQGYNSPLHF. Full variable domain (missing parts from reference TRBV2 and TRBJ1-6): EPEVTQTPSHQVTQMGQEVILRCVPISNHLYFYWYRQILGQKVEFLVSFYNNEISEKSEIFDDQFSVERPDGSNFTLKIRSTKLEDSAMYFCASSFTGQGYNSPLHFGNGTRLTVT.

The CDR3 is CASKGTVDQRAFF. The CDR3 region has the DNA TGTGCCAGCAAGGGGACAGTGGACCAGCGGGCTTTCTTT. The V call is TRBV28, the J call TRBJ1-1; 7 positions agree with TRBD1. J was trimmed by 11 bases and V by 7 bases; bases with no gene match: 13. CDR1 and CDR2 from the germline V gene are MDHEN and SYDVKM. The length of the CDR3 is 13 residues.

The chain recombines TRBV28 with TRBJ2-2; TRBD1 is a possible D gene (6 bases). There are 14 residues in the CDR3. The ends were cut back, 6 bases at V and 6 bases at J, with 14 bases in the middle. Germline V gene data show CDR1 as MDHEN and CDR2 as SYDVKM. The CDR3 nucleotides read TGTGCCAGCAGGGTACCAGGGGTCCCCGGGGAGCTGTTTTTT. Amino acids: CASRVPGVPGELFF.

The rearrangement uses TRBV29-1 and TRBJ2-7; possibly TRBD1 for D (6 bases). V shed 5 bases and J shed 2 bases, with 10 bases lying between them. The CDR3 loop spans 12 amino acids. Germline CDR1 SQVTM, CDR2 ANQGSEA. CDR3 protein: CSVLTGPYEQYF. Here the CDR3 DNA reads TGCAGCGTTTTGACAGGACCCTACGAGCAGTACTTC.

The rearrangement links TRBV27 to TRBJ2-7; 7 nucleotides match TRBD2. Germline assignment: CDR1 MNHEY and CDR2 SMNVEV (reference sequence). The CDR3 is 12 amino acids. V lost 6 bases and J lost 6; bases outside the gene matches: 5. The CDR3 nucleotides are TGTGCCAGCAGCCTCGGGGGGATCGAGCAGTACTTC. Amino acid sequence: CASSLGGIEQYF.

V is TRBV2 and J is TRBJ1-2; D not certain. CDR1 is SNHLY, CDR2 FYNNEI, per germline. The CDR3 has 12 residues. V lost 10 bases and J lost 0, with 9 bases in between. The CDR3 reads CATGISNYGYTF. The CDR3 DNA reads TGTGCCACCGGGATTTCTAACTATGGCTACACCTTC.

This rearrangement joins TRBV2 to TRBJ2-1, with 16 bases that match TRBD2. This CDR3 has 17 amino acids. Germline V lookup: CDR1 SNHLY, CDR2 FYNNEI. Losses at the gene ends were 5 bases for V and 8 bases for J; bases not matched to a gene: 9. The CDR3 region is CASSHGTSGRAIDEQFF. The CDR3 DNA reads TGTGCCAGCAGTCACGGGACTAGCGGGAGGGCCATCGATGAGCAGTTCTTC.

In this sample, this clone turned up once. The chain uses TRBV30 and TRBJ2-7, with 11 bases that match TRBD2. The CDR3 spans 14 residues. Germline lookup yields CDR1 GTSNPN and CDR2 SVGIG (reference sequence). With 1 base clipped from V and 4 bases from J, the junction kept 3 bases outside the gene matches. CDR3 sequence: CAWSDGTSGYEQYF. In DNA form, the CDR3 reads TGTGCCTGGAGTGATGGGACTAGCGGATACGAGCAGTACTTC.

V is TRBV4-3 and J is TRBJ2-2; D is uncertain. Per the germline V gene, CDR1 is LGHNA and CDR2 is YSLEER. Trimming left V 0 bases short and J 6 bases short, with 17 bases between. The CDR3 sequence is 17 residues long. The CDR3 sequence: CASSQDLEGVPPGELFF. The CDR3 coding sequence is TGCGCCAGCAGCCAAGATCTGGAAGGAGTTCCCCCCGGGGAGCTGTTTTTT.

The rearrangement uses TRBV9 and TRBJ1-4; TRBD1 agrees at 8 bases. CDR1 and CDR2 (germline): SGDLS, YYNGEE. The CDR3 length is 15 residues. The V and J ends lost 3 bases and 8 bases, in that order; junction bases with no gene match: 9. The CDR3 nucleotides read TGTGCCAGCAGCGGGACCGGGACAGGCAGGGAAAAACTGTTTTTT. Translated: CASSGTGTGREKLFF.

The CDR3 sequence: CASSLAPSGGAGGSYEQYF. The CDR3 region has the DNA TGTGCCAGCAGCTTAGCGCCCAGCGGGGGGGCCGGGGGTTCCTACGAGCAGTACTTC. V gene TRBV7-6 combines with J gene TRBJ2-7; the match to TRBD2 covers 10 bases. The germline gives CDR1 SGHVS, CDR2 FNYEAQ. V gave up 0 bases and J gave up 1 base; unmatched junction bases: 12. This CDR3 spans 19 amino acids.

There are a few counts of this clone. This sequence joins TRBV6-6 and TRBJ1-5, with TRBD1 as a possible D gene (5 bases). Deletions cut 6 bases from V and 8 bases from J, with 17 bases between. Germline lookup yields CDR1 MNHNY and CDR2 SVGAGI (reference sequence). This CDR3 spans 14 amino acids. CDR3 in amino acids: CASSLAGQDKPQHF. The CDR3 region has the DNA TGTGCCAGCAGCCTTGCAGGGCAGGACAAGCCCCAGCATTTT.

The chain has TRBV10-3 and TRBJ2-2, with D possibly being TRBD2 (7 bases). V lost 4 bases to trimming and J lost 2 bases, with 17 bases between them. Germline-derived CDR1 and CDR2 are ENHRY and SYGVKD. CDR3 length: 17 residues. The CDR3, as DNA: TGTGCCATCAGTGGGGGACGGGGGGCTCCAAACACCGGGGAGCTGTTTTTT. Amino acid sequence: CAISGGRGAPNTGELFF.

This chain links TRBV28 with TRBJ1-5; D is possibly TRBD1 (6 bases). This CDR3 is built from 14 residues. With 5 bases removed from V and 8 bases from J, the gap between germline ends came to 16 bases. Germline assignment: CDR1 MDHEN and CDR2 SYDVKM. The chain's CDR3 is CASSSNRGTEPQHF. The CDR3 DNA follows: TGTGCCAGCAGTAGTAATAGGGGGACCGAGCCCCAGCATTTT.

The CDR3 nucleotides are TGTGCCAGCAGCGCCCCCACCAGCAATGAGCAGTTCTTC. Protein product: CASSAPTSNEQFF. The V gene is TRBV9, the J gene TRBJ2-1; D not resolved. This CDR3 is 13 amino acids long. Germline CDR1 is SGDLS and CDR2 is YYNGEE. Trimming stripped 3 bases from V and 6 bases from J, with 10 bases between.

The V and J genes are TRBV9 and TRBJ2-1, with TRBD2 matching 8 bases. Trimming took 1 base from V and 4 from J; bases not matched to a gene: 4. CDR3 length: 15 residues. In germline, CDR1 is SGDLS, CDR2 YYNGEE. CDR3 in DNA: TGTGCCAGCAGCGTATCCGGGAGGGATTACAATGAGCAGTTCTTC. Its translation: CASSVSGRDYNEQFF.